Listed here are 32 T cell receptor beta chains from one sample, sequenced in a study of human thymus T cells. TCRdb keeps only in-frame clones here, not all; method: immunoSEQ multiplex PCR. The sample carries some 130,000 clones, around 94% recorded once. Corrective heart surgery yielded resections, and these provided the thymus tissue. Sequences were obtained from thymus tissue. The receptor source for this set is a boy under three years old with a congenital heart defect but otherwise immunologically healthy.

The J gene is TRBJ2-5, the V gene TRBV28; TRBD2 matches at 8 bases. The germline V gene encodes CDR1 MDHEN and CDR2 SYDVKM. The CDR3 runs to 14 residues. Unmatched junction bases numbered 12, after V lost 10 bases and J lost 5 bases. The CDR3 reads CATTRGGRGETQYF. CDR3 DNA: TGTGCCACCACCCGGGGGGGCCGCGGGGAGACCCAGTACTTC.

The chain combines TRBV7-9 with TRBJ2-2; 7 bases align to TRBD1. The CDR3 contains 17 residues. With V trimmed by 5 bases and J by 1 base, 10 bases remained unmatched. Per germline, CDR1 SEHNR and CDR2 FQNEAQ (reference sequence). The CDR3 sequence is CASSPTPGQMNTGELFF. In DNA, the CDR3 is TGTGCCAGCAGCCCCACTCCGGGACAGATGAACACCGGGGAGCTGTTTTTT.

The chain combines TRBV10-3 with TRBJ1-1; tentative D call: TRBD1 (5 bases). The germline CDR1 and CDR2 sequences are ENHRY and SYGVKD. V lost 6 bases, J lost 5 bases, and 13 bases lay in between. This CDR3 is built from 13 residues. The CDR3 region has the DNA TGTGCCATCAGGGACATTCTCATTACTGAAGCTTTCTTT. Translation: CAIRDILITEAFF.

Written as DNA, the CDR3 is TGTGCCAGCAGCTTAGAGCCGACAGCTAACACTGAAGCTTTCTTT. This sequence encodes CASSLEPTANTEAFF. The chain recombines TRBV7-6 with TRBJ1-1, with D maybe TRBD1 (5 bases). CDR1 is SGHVS and CDR2 is FNYEAQ in the germline V gene. The germline V and J ends were trimmed by 1 base and 2 bases, with 11 bases remaining between them. This CDR3 comprises 15 residues.

The J gene is TRBJ1-2, the V gene TRBV4-1, with unresolved D. The CDR3 extends over 15 amino acids. Germline V CDR1 and CDR2: MGHRA, YSYEKL. V lost 1 base and J 3 bases, leaving 12 bases between the germline ends. CDR3 loop: CASSQVRGRDYGYTF. As DNA, the CDR3 is TGCGCCAGCAGCCAAGTTCGGGGAAGGGACTATGGCTACACCTTC.

V gene TRBV4-2 combines with J gene TRBJ2-7; TRBD2 is a possible D gene (5 bases). V was shortened by 0 bases and J by 12 bases, with 18 bases between the two germline ends. This CDR3 is built from 14 residues. Germline CDR1 LGHNA, CDR2 YNFKEQ. CDR3 region: CASSQEGRVRPTYF. CDR3 bases: TGTGCCAGCAGCCAAGAAGGGAGAGTCAGACCAACGTACTTC.

The genes are TRBV5-1 and TRBJ2-3, with D hard to call. Trimming removed 3 bases at V and 6 bases at J, with 11 bases between. Germline lookup yields CDR1 SGHRS and CDR2 YFSETQ. This CDR3 has 13 residues. In DNA, the CDR3 is TGCGCCAGCAGCTCCCTCCAGATCGATACGCAGTATTTT. Amino acid sequence: CASSSLQIDTQYF.

This clone was counted once. This chain joins TRBV20-1 and TRBJ2-2, with D unclear. The V gene lost 2 bases and the J gene lost 7 bases, with 5 bases spanning the gap. CDR1 is DFQATT, CDR2 SNEGSKA, per germline (reference sequence). The CDR3 length is 11 residues. The CDR3 protein is CSARWDGELFF. CDR3 DNA sequence: TGCAGTGCTAGATGGGACGGGGAGCTGTTTTTT.

The chain is built from TRBV28 and TRBJ2-7, with 8 bases aligning to TRBD1. The trim removed 6 bases at V and 4 bases at J, leaving 8 bases unmatched. This CDR3 spans 14 amino acids. In germline, CDR1 is MDHEN, CDR2 SYDVKM. The CDR3 sequence: CASSPGQGAYEQYF. The CDR3 nucleotides read TGTGCCAGCAGCCCTGGGCAGGGGGCATACGAGCAGTACTTC. Filled out from reference TRBV28 and TRBJ2-7, the complete variable domain reads DVKVTQSSRYLVKRTGEKVFLECVQDMDHENMFWYRQDPGLGLRLIYFSYDVKMKEKGDIPEGYSVSREKKERFSLILESASTNQTSMYLCASSPGQGAYEQYFGPGTRLTVT.

This clone has a single count. This chain links TRBV5-1 with TRBJ2-1, with D possibly TRBD1 on 5 matching bases. CDR1 is SGHRS, CDR2 YFSETQ, per germline. CDR3 length: 18 residues. V lost 3 bases and J 2 bases, leaving 21 bases between the germline ends. CDR3 DNA: TGCGCCAGCAGCTCATCCATTCCTGACAGTTACCCCTACAATGAGCAGTTCTTC. Its protein is CASSSSIPDSYPYNEQFF.

CDR3 sequence: CASSHSRSTEAFF. For the CDR3, the DNA is TGCGCCAGCAGCCATTCAAGGAGTACTGAAGCTTTCTTT. This rearrangement joins TRBV4-3 to TRBJ1-1; D gene unclear. This CDR3 has 13 amino acids. Germline CDR1 reads LGHNA; CDR2 reads YSLEER. Trimming shortened V by 3 bases and J by 5 bases, and 10 bases separated the two germline ends.

CDR3 bases: TGCGCCAGCAGCCAAGATCGGGGTTTTCGTGGGGACATCCCTAACTATGGCTACACCTTC. Translated: CASSQDRGFRGDIPNYGYTF. The V call is TRBV4-1, the J call TRBJ1-2, with a possible D match to TRBD1 (6 bases). This CDR3 is 20 amino acids long. CDR1 is MGHRA and CDR2 is YSYEKL in the germline V gene. V dropped 0 bases and J dropped 0 bases, with 23 bases sitting between them.

This rearrangement joins TRBV14 to TRBJ2-7; D remains ambiguous. This CDR3 is built from 15 residues. V was shortened by 4 bases and J by 0 bases, with 13 bases between the two germline ends. CDR1 SGHDN and CDR2 FVKESK come from the germline V gene. CDR3: CASSLSRSTSYEQYF. The DNA for the CDR3 is TGTGCCAGCAGCCTTTCCCGGAGTACCTCCTACGAGCAGTACTTC. The variable domain in full, with the rest retrieved from reference TRBV14 and TRBJ2-7, is EAGVTQFPSHSVIEKGQTVTLRCDPISGHDNLYWYRRVMGKEIKFLLHFVKESKQDESGMPNNRFLAERTGGTYSTLKVQPAELEDSGVYFCASSLSRSTSYEQYFGPGTRLTVT.

The V and J genes are TRBV27 and TRBJ2-7; D call uncertain. The CDR3 is 15 residues long. Trimming took 4 bases from V and 0 from J, leaving 13 bases between them. Germline values: CDR1 MNHEY, CDR2 SMNVEV (reference sequence). CDR3 coding DNA: TGTGCCAGCAGTTCATCTATCGCTGGCTCCTACGAGCAGTACTTC. Amino acid sequence: CASSSSIAGSYEQYF.

The chain links TRBV5-1 to TRBJ2-3, with D perhaps TRBD2 (6 bases). Per the germline V gene, CDR1 is SGHRS and CDR2 is YFSETQ. The CDR3 sequence is 15 residues long. Trimming took off 1 base at V and 0 bases at J, with 9 bases between the two ends. The chain's CDR3 is CASSLTSLSTDTQYF. The CDR3 nucleotides are TGCGCCAGCAGCTTGACTAGCCTTAGCACAGATACGCAGTATTTT.

The chain uses TRBV14 and TRBJ2-7; no definite D call. The CDR3 runs 12 residues. Trimming cost V 6 bases and J 7 bases, with 13 bases left between them. Germline V gives CDR1 SGHDN, CDR2 FVKESK. The chain's CDR3 is CASRGFEREQYF. The CDR3 bases are TGTGCCAGCAGGGGTTTTGAGAGGGAGCAGTACTTC.

The chain is built from TRBV7-9 and TRBJ2-7; 8 nucleotides line up with TRBD2. The CDR3 length is 14 residues. Germline loops: CDR1 SEHNR, CDR2 FQNEAQ (reference sequence). J gave up 7 bases and V 0 bases, and 5 bases lay outside the gene matches. The CDR3 coding sequence is TGTGCCAGCAGCTTAGCTGACGGGGGGGATGAGCAGTACTTC. Encoded protein: CASSLADGGDEQYF. Full variable domain (outside the CDR3, taken from reference TRBV7-9 and TRBJ2-7): DTGVSQNPRHKITKRGQNVTFRCDPISEHNRLYWYRQTLGQGPEFLTYFQNEAQLEKSRLLSDRFSAERPKGSFSTLEIQRTEQGDSAMYLCASSLADGGDEQYFGPGTRLTVT.

This clone was observed a single time. At one end the junction does not follow the germline gene, possibly because of a read error. This rearrangement joins TRBV19 to TRBJ1-5; D ambiguous. Germline CDR1 reads LNHDA; CDR2 reads SQIVND (reference sequence). The CDR3 spans 16 residues. Here the CDR3 reads CASSPLWGVSSQPQHF. In DNA, the CDR3 is TGTGCCAGTAGTCCCCTTTGGGGAGTTAGCAGTCAGCCCCAGCATTTT.

This clone appeared a single time. J is TRBJ2-4 and V is TRBV15, with 8 bases matching TRBD2. The CDR3 length is 20 residues. Trimming cost V 0 bases and J 1 base; bases outside gene matches: 14. The germline gives CDR1 LNHNV, CDR2 YYDKDF (reference sequence). CDR3 sequence (DNA): TGTGCCACCAGCAGAGATTACATTCCGCGGGGGGCCCGCGCCAAAAACATTCAGTACTTC. Amino acids: CATSRDYIPRGARAKNIQYF.

The chain links TRBV27 to TRBJ2-1; 8 bases line up with TRBD1. The length of the CDR3 is 18 residues. The germline CDR1 and CDR2 sequences are MNHEY and SMNVEV (reference sequence). J was trimmed by 0 bases and V by 8 bases; bases with no gene match: 15. CDR3 in DNA: TGTGCCAGCGCTAACGTGGTCCGACAGGGGCGCTCCTACAATGAGCAGTTCTTC. This encodes CASANVVRQGRSYNEQFF.

The chain combines TRBV27 with TRBJ2-5; tentatively, D is TRBD1 or TRBD2 (5 bases each). CDR1 MNHEY and CDR2 SMNVEV come from the germline V gene (reference sequence). V lost 5 bases, J lost 3 bases, and 13 bases lay in between. There are 14 residues in the CDR3. In nucleotides, the CDR3 is TGTGCCAGCAGTCGGGACCATAAGAAAGAGACCCAGTACTTC. Its translation is CASSRDHKKETQYF.

The rearrangement joins TRBV7-2 to TRBJ2-5; 15 bases line up with TRBD2. This CDR3 region has 18 residues. V shed 3 bases and J 5 bases; nucleotides not matched to a gene: 10. Germline CDR1 and CDR2: SGHTA and FQGNSA. CDR3 sequence reads: CASSLGRTSGGAEETQYF. The CDR3 coding sequence is TGTGCCAGCAGCTTGGGAAGGACTAGCGGGGGGGCCGAGGAGACCCAGTACTTC.

Only a few counts were recorded for this clone. The genes are TRBV5-1 and TRBJ2-7, with a weak D call TRBD2 (5 bases). In germline, CDR1 is SGHRS, CDR2 YFSETQ. The CDR3 has 15 amino acids. The V and J ends lost 3 bases and 2 bases respectively, with 15 bases between them. CDR3 bases: TGCGCCAGCAGCTCGACCGGGATTCTAACCTACGAGCAGTACTTC. Its translation: CASSSTGILTYEQYF.

The rearrangement joins TRBV19 to TRBJ2-7; no firm D call. Per germline, CDR1 LNHDA and CDR2 SQIVND (reference sequence). The CDR3 consists of 11 residues. V lost 1 base and J 4 bases, leaving 2 bases between the germline ends. The DNA of the CDR3 is TGTGCCAGTAGTATAGGATACGAGCAGTACTTC. It codes for CASSIGYEQYF.

The rearrangement joins TRBV9 to TRBJ2-7; 9 bases are a match to TRBD2. Germline lookup yields CDR1 SGDLS and CDR2 YYNGEE. Losses at the gene ends were 0 bases for V and 2 bases for J; bases not matched to a gene: 6. The CDR3 is 16 amino acids. The CDR3: CASSVGAGGPTYEQYF. The DNA for the CDR3 is TGTGCCAGCAGCGTAGGTGCGGGGGGGCCGACCTACGAGCAGTACTTC. The full variable domain, in which reference TRBV9 and TRBJ2-7 provide the parts outside the CDR3, is DSGVTQTPKHLITATGQRVTLRCSPRSGDLSVYWYQQSLDQGLQFLIQYYNGEERAKGNILERFSAQQFPDLHSELNLSSLELGDSALYFCASSVGAGGPTYEQYFGPGTRLTVT.

The chain links TRBV29-1 to TRBJ1-4, with 7 positions matching TRBD1. Losses at the gene ends were 4 bases for V and 6 bases for J; bases not matched to a gene: 11. Germline V gene lookup returns CDR1 SQVTM and CDR2 ANQGSEA. This CDR3 contains 15 residues. CDR3 in amino acids: CSVGDLGGPDEKLFF. The CDR3 DNA is TGCAGCGTTGGTGATTTAGGGGGCCCGGATGAAAAACTGTTTTTT.

This clone has only one observation. The chain recombines TRBV28 with TRBJ1-2; TRBD1 matches at 9 bases. V dropped 5 bases and J dropped 5; count of bases not matched to a gene: 6. There are 14 residues in the CDR3. Germline assignment: CDR1 MDHEN and CDR2 SYDVKM. The CDR3 coding sequence is TGTGCCAGCAGTGGGGACAGGGTGGGGTATGGCTACACCTTC. Amino acids: CASSGDRVGYGYTF.

There are a few counts of this clone. The V call is TRBV6-1, the J call TRBJ1-2; 12 bases agree with TRBD1. The CDR3 is made up of 19 amino acids. V shed 4 bases and J 5 bases; nucleotides not matched to a gene: 17. CDR1 and CDR2 from the germline V gene are MNHNS and SASEGT. CDR3 coding DNA: TGTGCCAGCAGTGCCCGGGGACAGGGGGCAGGAGGAAGAGGGTATGGCTACACCTTC. This translates into CASSARGQGAGGRGYGYTF.

This chain's CDR3 is CASSLPPGTGGNEQFF. The CDR3 nucleotides read TGTGCCAGCAGTTTACCCCCCGGGACAGGAGGGAATGAGCAGTTCTTC. The rearrangement joins TRBV28 to TRBJ2-1, with 8 bases lining up with TRBD1. The CDR3 length is 16 residues. The junction had 10 bases not matched to a gene; V was cut back by 2 bases and J by 7 bases. In germline, CDR1 is MDHEN, CDR2 SYDVKM.

The chain couples TRBV18 to TRBJ1-6; unclear D gene. The V end was cut by 2 bases, the J end by 0 bases, with 8 bases between. CDR1 KGHSH and CDR2 LQKENI come from the germline V gene. This CDR3 is 16 amino acids long. The chain's CDR3 is CASSPTPSSYNSPLHF. The CDR3 DNA follows: TGTGCCAGCTCACCAACTCCGAGCTCCTATAATTCACCCCTCCACTTT.

Regarding this clone: The same CDR3 arises from other DNA sequences in this sample as well. The gene calls are TRBV14 and TRBJ1-1, with D possibly TRBD1 on 5 matching bases. V lost 1 base and J 0 bases, leaving 9 bases between the germline ends. Germline V gene data show CDR1 as SGHDN and CDR2 as FVKESK. CDR3 length: 15 amino acids. The CDR3 sequence: CASSQGKGLNTEAFF. The DNA of the CDR3 is TGTGCCAGCAGCCAAGGGAAGGGGTTGAACACTGAAGCTTTCTTT.

V and J are TRBV11-3 and TRBJ2-2, with TRBD2 matching over 10 bases. CDR1 is SGHNT and CDR2 is YENEEA in the germline V gene. The CDR3 runs 16 residues. V trimming: 5 bases; J trimming: 4 bases; junction bases outside the gene matches: 7. CDR3 DNA sequence: TGTGCCAGCAGCGCTGGAAGCGGGGGGGTCACCGGGGAGCTGTTTTTT. Protein sequence: CASSAGSGGVTGELFF.